This T cell receptor (beta chain) was profiled in a study of CD8 T cells in ankylosing spondylitis. The CDR3 is 16 residues long. The germline gives CDR1 SGHRS, CDR2 YFSETQ. V was clipped by 3 bases and J by 0 bases; unmatched bases: 6. Via MiXCR, TCRdb re-called the 5' RACE reads, giving one row per CDR3 protein. The data show 200,000 to 300,000 distinct CDR3 sequences, roughly a tenth seen once. The table lists this clonotype with many counts. The sequence derives from a male donor with ankylosing spondylitis or in good health (not recorded which). The sample comprised blood, either unsorted or a sorted T cell fraction (not recorded which). The gene calls are TRBV5-1 and TRBJ2-1; 7 nucleotides line up with TRBD2. CDR3 region: CASSWVSGASYNEQFF. The CDR3 region has the DNA TGCGCCAGCAGCTGGGTCAGCGGGGCCTCCTACAATGAGCAGTTCTTC.